This T cell receptor (beta chain) was captured by sequencing in a study of Ad26.COV2.S vaccination and SARS-CoV-2 variants. Study at large: Donor was in the COV1001 Ad26.COV2.S trial arm. Ad26.COV2.S, an intramuscular injection, was given once or twice 56 days apart. Broader study findings: Considerable breadth of spike-specific CD8+ and CD4+ T cell responses has reportedly been documented following vaccination. Assessments of TCR breadth and depth may have underestimated the total T cell responses.

Turning to this clone: Its matching antigen is unknown.

The germline gives CDR1 WSHSY, CDR2 SAAADI. Trimming took off 2 bases at V and 5 bases at J, with 12 bases between the two ends. The CDR3 consists of 15 residues. Some clones are missing from TCRdb's copy, which holds only in-frame ones; the method was immunoSEQ multiplex PCR. The sample lists fewer than 500,000 clones, 80% to 95% occurring once. Treatment: some 19 received Ad26.COV2.S at low or high dose, single or two shots; 5 received placebo; per-sample allocation not given. Sampling was performed 63 days after the first vaccine or placebo injection. This specimen consisted of peripheral blood, obtained in a trial of Ad26.COV2.S vaccine versus placebo. The clonotype originates from a person aged 18-65 years who received the Ad26.COV2.S COVID-19 vaccine or a placebo. J is TRBJ2-2 and V is TRBV10-2, with a possible D match to TRBD2 (5 bases). CDR3 sequence (DNA): TGCGCCAGCAGTGAGCGGGGTAATCCAACCGGGGAGCTGTTTTTT. It specifies CASSERGNPTGELFF.